The entry below gives a single T cell receptor (beta chain) sequence along with its context. Its antigen is unidentified. The time point here: cycle 4 day 1 (C4D1), after less than 7 weeks of nivolumab. All patients relapsed after autologous stem cell transplantation, and brentuximab vedotin exposure varied. When best responses were assessed, they were complete response, partial response or progressive disease. V was shortened by 1 base and J by 1 base, with 10 bases between the two germline ends. From germline, CDR1 is SGHNT and CDR2 YENEEA. The CDR3 has 15 residues. The source of the sample is a study of PD-1 blockade in classical Hodgkin lymphoma. Overall study results and limits: At baseline, newly diagnosed patients reportedly showed less TCR diversity than healthy donors. Sources of repertoire differences remain undefined, possibly disease activity or prior therapy.

Some clones are missing from TCRdb's copy, which holds only in-frame ones; the method was immunoSEQ multiplex PCR. This sample yields 80,000 to 95,000 clones, of which 83% are seen a single time; about 18% belongs to the top ten. The V and J genes are TRBV11-3 and TRBJ1-1; weak D call: TRBD1 (6 bases). The source material was peripheral blood mononuclear cells (PBMCs), sampled before the fourth cycle of nivolumab. This clonotype originated in a human donor with classical Hodgkin lymphoma. CDR3 nucleotides: TGTGCCAGCAGCTTAGGGGGGGCACAGAACACTGAAGCTTTCTTT. Translating gives CASSLGGAQNTEAFF.